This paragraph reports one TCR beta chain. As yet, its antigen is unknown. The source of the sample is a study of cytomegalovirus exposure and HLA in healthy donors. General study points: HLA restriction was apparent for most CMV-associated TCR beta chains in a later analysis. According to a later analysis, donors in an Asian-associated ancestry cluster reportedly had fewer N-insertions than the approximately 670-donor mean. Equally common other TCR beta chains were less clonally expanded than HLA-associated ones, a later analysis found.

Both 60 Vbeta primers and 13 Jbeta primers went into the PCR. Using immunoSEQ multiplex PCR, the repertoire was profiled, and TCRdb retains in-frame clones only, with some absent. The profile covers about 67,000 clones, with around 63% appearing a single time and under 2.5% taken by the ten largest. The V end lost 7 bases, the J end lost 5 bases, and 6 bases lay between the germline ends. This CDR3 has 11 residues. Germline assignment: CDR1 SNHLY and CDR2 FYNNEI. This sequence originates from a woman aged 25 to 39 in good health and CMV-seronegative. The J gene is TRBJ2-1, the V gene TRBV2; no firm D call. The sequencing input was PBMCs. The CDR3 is CASTRNNEQFF. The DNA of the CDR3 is TGTGCCAGCACTAGGAACAATGAGCAGTTCTTC.